The 26 T cell receptor beta chains presented below share a single source sample, sequenced in a study of regulatory T cells in long-lasting Graves disease (dated by TCRdb to the early 2020s). This specimen's time point label, interpreted: newly diagnosed GD, antithyroid drugs for less than 3 months. For both TCR sequencing and RNA sequencing, RNA was extracted from PBMCs using TRIzol. Library preparation employed multiplex PCR. Reads for this sample came from an Illumina HiSeq 4000. TCR beta libraries were built with iRepertoire HTBI primers and Arm-PCR amplification of CDR3 regions. TCRdb trimmed public reads at Q25 via fastp, called clones via MiXCR and kept in-frame beta chains. Rows are unified per CDR3 protein, each entry keeping the most common DNA and genes. In this sample the table shows around 460,000 distinct CDR3 sequences, 14% of which occur a single time. Together, the top ten hold approximately 19% of the sample.

The sample was also linked to a second study, of T cells in Graves' hyperthyroidism and ophthalmopathy.

The sample here was peripheral blood mononuclear cells (PBMCs), taken at new diagnosis, from a patient treated with antithyroid drugs. The receptors shown here come from a woman aged 45-59 years with Graves disease. Donor details come from another sample of the same person, matched by shared clones.

This clonotype was observed many times. The gene calls are TRBV27 and TRBJ2-3; D gene unclear. The germline V gene has CDR1 MNHEY and CDR2 SMNVEV (reference sequence). CDR3 length equals 15 residues. With 3 bases removed from V and 4 bases from J, the gap between germline ends came to 14 bases. CDR3 protein: CASSFFPGRADTQYF. In DNA form, the CDR3 reads TGTGCCAGCAGTTTCTTCCCCGGTCGGGCAGATACGCAGTATTTT.

This clonotype was seen a handful of times. The V and J genes are TRBV10-3 and TRBJ1-4, with 9 bases that match TRBD1. In germline, CDR1 is ENHRY, CDR2 SYGVKD. This CDR3 region has 16 residues. Trimming removed 3 bases from V and 11 bases from J; junction bases left unmatched: 13. The CDR3 region is CAISDTRDREVGKLFF. DNA of the CDR3: TGTGCCATCAGTGACACCCGGGACAGGGAGGTCGGTAAACTGTTTTTT.

Only a few counts were recorded for this clonotype. The genes are TRBV9 and TRBJ1-4; 9 positions match TRBD1. The V segment lost 3 bases and the J segment 7 bases; nucleotides outside the gene matches: 7. The CDR3 is 15 amino acids. CDR1 is SGDLS and CDR2 is YYNGEE in the germline V gene. This CDR3 reads CASSAEDRGGEKLFF. The CDR3 bases are TGTGCCAGCAGCGCCGAGGACAGGGGTGGTGAAAAACTGTTTTTT.

Worth noting for this clonotype: A much larger clone lies a single base off, so this may be a read error. The CDR3 nucleotides read TGTGCCTGGAGTAGGGGACAGGGGACCTACGAGCAGTACTTC. It encodes CAWSRGQGTYEQYF. The chain links TRBV30 to TRBJ2-7; 10 bases fit TRBD1. CDR1 and CDR2 from the germline V gene are GTSNPN and SVGIG (reference sequence). The junction had 3 bases not matched to a gene; V was cut back by 2 bases and J by 2 bases. The CDR3 loop spans 14 amino acids.

This clonotype was seen repeatedly, ten times or more. The genes are TRBV28 and TRBJ2-7; the match to TRBD1 covers 7 bases. Per germline, CDR1 MDHEN and CDR2 SYDVKM. This CDR3 spans 14 amino acids. V lost 6 bases, J lost 12 bases, and 17 bases stayed unmatched. CDR3 bases: TGTGCCAGCAGCTCCGGACAGGCCCGGGCATTTAGGTACTTC. It codes for CASSSGQARAFRYF.

This clonotype was seen a few times. The chain recombines TRBV3-1 with TRBJ2-7; maybe TRBD1 (6 bases). The CDR3 is 14 amino acids. The V and J ends lost 1 base and 2 bases respectively, with 9 bases between them. Germline assignment: CDR1 LGHDT and CDR2 YNNKEL (reference sequence). The CDR3 region is CASSQAQGAYEQYF. CDR3 coding DNA: TGTGCCAGCAGCCAAGCACAGGGAGCCTACGAGCAGTACTTC.

The chain combines TRBV27 with TRBJ2-5, with D possibly being TRBD2 (7 bases). The V end lost 1 base, the J end lost 4 bases, and 10 bases lay between the germline ends. From germline, CDR1 is MNHEY and CDR2 SMNVEV (reference sequence). The CDR3 is made up of 14 amino acids. CDR3 residues: CASSLWGGLETQYF. Here the CDR3 DNA reads TGTGCCAGCAGTTTATGGGGGGGGCTAGAGACCCAGTACTTC.

V and J are TRBV5-6 and TRBJ2-5; 7 positions agree with TRBD2. V lost 3 bases and J lost 0; bases outside the gene matches: 5. This CDR3 contains 15 residues. Germline assignment: CDR1 SGHDT and CDR2 YYEEEE. CDR3 bases: TGTGCCAGCAGCTCCCCTGGGGGGGACCAAGAGACCCAGTACTTC. This translates into CASSSPGGDQETQYF.

This clonotype has at least ten counts. This chain uses TRBV11-1 with TRBJ2-3; TRBD1 matches at 9 bases. Germline CDR1 is SGHAT and CDR2 is FQDESV (reference sequence). The CDR3 spans 16 residues. Trimming at V came to 1 base and at J to 0 bases, leaving 2 bases not matched to a gene. CDR3 loop: CASSLGDRVSTDTQYF. CDR3 DNA sequence: TGTGCCAGCAGCTTAGGGGACAGGGTTAGCACAGATACGCAGTATTTT.

The chain has TRBV5-4 and TRBJ2-5; a possible D gene is TRBD2 (5 bases). Germline V gene lookup returns CDR1 SGHNT and CDR2 YYREEE (reference sequence). The CDR3 consists of 15 residues. The V and J ends lost 4 bases and 1 base respectively, with 14 bases between them. The CDR3 region is CASSPGDYLQETQYF. CDR3 DNA: TGTGCCAGCAGCCCCGGAGACTACCTCCAAGAGACCCAGTACTTC.

This chain links TRBV4-1 with TRBJ2-3, with D tentatively TRBD1 (5 bases). The germline CDR1 and CDR2 sequences are MGHRA and YSYEKL. V lost 3 bases and J 9 bases, leaving 19 bases between the germline ends. The CDR3 consists of 15 residues. CDR3 amino acids: CASSQGPFPGETQYF. The CDR3 DNA is TGCGCCAGCAGCCAGGGGCCTTTCCCAGGAGAAACGCAGTATTTT.

This clonotype came up many times. The chain couples TRBV5-1 to TRBJ2-7; TRBD1 is a possible D gene (6 bases). There are 15 residues in the CDR3. CDR1 is SGHRS and CDR2 is YFSETQ in the germline V gene. Trimming removed 1 base at V and 2 bases at J, with 13 bases between. CDR3 protein: CASSLWSDRPYEQYF. CDR3 nucleotides: TGCGCCAGCAGCTTGTGGTCGGACAGACCCTACGAGCAGTACTTC.

In nucleotides, the CDR3 is TGTGCCAGCAGAAGCAGACAGGGGGCCGGGGAGCTGTTTTTT. It yields the protein CASRSRQGAGELFF. The chain carries TRBV2 and TRBJ2-2; TRBD1 matches 9 bases. The CDR3 is made up of 14 amino acids. Germline CDR1 and CDR2: SNHLY and FYNNEI. J lost 6 bases, V lost 6 bases, and 5 bases had no gene match.

Here the CDR3 reads CASSTGGLSNQPQHF. The CDR3 coding sequence is TGTGCCAGCAGTACGGGGGGACTGAGCAATCAGCCCCAGCATTTT. This chain joins TRBV28 and TRBJ1-5; D may be TRBD1 (5 bases). Trimming left V 5 bases short and J 1 base short, with 12 bases between. Germline CDR1 and CDR2: MDHEN and SYDVKM. The CDR3 length is 15 residues. The complete variable domain, with remaining parts taken from reference TRBV28 and TRBJ1-5, reads DVKVTQSSRYLVKRTGEKVFLECVQDMDHENMFWYRQDPGLGLRLIYFSYDVKMKEKGDIPEGYSVSREKKERFSLILESASTNQTSMYLCASSTGGLSNQPQHFGDGTRLSIL.

The chain joins TRBV9 to TRBJ1-4; D may be TRBD1 (5 bases). CDR1 is SGDLS and CDR2 is YYNGEE in the germline V gene. The CDR3 length is 15 residues. V lost 0 bases and J 4 bases, leaving 10 bases between the germline ends. The CDR3: CASSVEGTLNEKLFF. In DNA form, the CDR3 reads TGTGCCAGCAGCGTAGAGGGGACCCTTAATGAAAAACTGTTTTTT.

The chain joins TRBV27 to TRBJ2-7; tentatively, D is TRBD2 (6 bases). CDR1 and CDR2 (germline): MNHEY, SMNVEV (reference sequence). V shed 6 bases and J shed 2 bases, with 14 bases lying between them. The CDR3 contains 14 residues. The CDR3 DNA follows: TGTGCCAGCAGGGCGGTTAGCGGAGCCTACGAGCAGTACTTC. Translation: CASRAVSGAYEQYF.

This clonotype was seen a few times. The chain joins TRBV28 to TRBJ2-1; 9 bases line up with TRBD2. The CDR3 consists of 18 residues. Losses at the gene ends were 6 bases for V and 7 bases for J; bases not matched to a gene: 19. CDR1 MDHEN and CDR2 SYDVKM come from the germline V gene. CDR3 protein: CASSIPPFGAGGRNEQFF. The DNA of the CDR3 is TGTGCCAGCAGCATCCCCCCATTCGGTGCGGGAGGGCGGAATGAGCAGTTCTTC. The full variable domain, with the rest looked up from reference TRBV28 and TRBJ2-1, is DVKVTQSSRYLVKRTGEKVFLECVQDMDHENMFWYRQDPGLGLRLIYFSYDVKMKEKGDIPEGYSVSREKKERFSLILESASTNQTSMYLCASSIPPFGAGGRNEQFFGPGTRLTVL.

The V gene is TRBV10-1, the J gene TRBJ1-4; weak D call: TRBD1 (5 bases). Trimming removed 8 bases from V and 2 bases from J, with 9 bases in between. The CDR3 contains 13 residues. Germline loops: CDR1 WNHNN, CDR2 SYGVQD (reference sequence). The CDR3 loop is CASPGGTNEKLFF. CDR3 DNA: TGCGCCAGCCCCGGGGGGACTAATGAAAAACTGTTTTTT.

This chain uses TRBV27 with TRBJ2-4; 10 nucleotides match TRBD1. Trimming removed 5 bases from V and 8 bases from J; junction bases left unmatched: 9. CDR3 size: 15 residues. The germline V gene encodes CDR1 MNHEY and CDR2 SMNVEV (reference sequence). CDR3 protein: CASSADRGQRHIQYF. The CDR3 coding sequence is TGTGCCAGCAGTGCTGACAGGGGGCAAAGGCACATTCAGTACTTC.

This clonotype has more than one count but fewer than ten. V and J are TRBV19 and TRBJ1-3; possible D gene TRBD1, 6 bases. Trimming took 4 bases from V and 0 from J, leaving 16 bases between them. Germline CDR1 is LNHDA and CDR2 is SQIVND (reference sequence). This CDR3 has 17 amino acids. The CDR3 region has the DNA TGTGCCAGTAGTACCCGAACAGGGTACGGCTCTGGAAACACCATATATTTT. Amino acid sequence: CASSTRTGYGSGNTIYF. The variable domain in full, completed from reference TRBV19 and TRBJ1-3, reads DGGITQSPKYLFRKEGQNVTLSCEQNLNHDAMYWYRQDPGQGLRLIYYSQIVNDFQKGDIAEGYSVSREKKESFPLTVTSAQKNPTAFYLCASSTRTGYGSGNTIYFGEGSWLTVV.

This clonotype appeared a few times. This sequence joins TRBV7-8 and TRBJ2-7; the D gene is possibly TRBD1 (6 bases). CDR1 is SGHVS and CDR2 is FQNEAQ in the germline V gene. V was trimmed by 5 bases and J by 6 bases, leaving 17 bases between them. This CDR3 has 14 amino acids. The CDR3 DNA reads TGTGCCAGCAGCAGCTGGGACACACTAATCGAGCAGTACTTC. The encoded protein is CASSSWDTLIEQYF. Full variable domain (outside the CDR3, taken from reference TRBV7-8 and TRBJ2-7): GAGVSQSPRYKVAKRGQDVALRCDPISGHVSLFWYQQALGQGPEFLTYFQNEAQLDKSGLPSDRFFAERPEGSVSTLKIQRTQQEDSAVYLCASSSWDTLIEQYFGPGTRLTVT.

This clonotype was seen more than once but under ten times. V is TRBV9 and J is TRBJ2-7; D may be TRBD1 (5 bases). In germline, CDR1 is SGDLS, CDR2 YYNGEE. The CDR3 runs to 15 residues. The V gene lost 4 bases and the J gene lost 2 bases, with 16 bases spanning the gap. CDR3 sequence (DNA): TGTGCCAGCAGCTCGACAGAAACTGCAACCTACGAGCAGTACTTC. It codes for CASSSTETATYEQYF. Looking up the rest from reference TRBV9 and TRBJ2-7 gives the full variable domain: DSGVTQTPKHLITATGQRVTLRCSPRSGDLSVYWYQQSLDQGLQFLIQYYNGEERAKGNILERFSAQQFPDLHSELNLSSLELGDSALYFCASSSTETATYEQYFGPGTRLTVT.

The V call is TRBV7-2, the J call TRBJ1-4, with D perhaps TRBD1 (5 bases). V was clipped by 4 bases and J by 8 bases, with 14 bases between them. Germline V lookup: CDR1 SGHTA, CDR2 FQGNSA. The CDR3 has 14 residues. The CDR3 DNA follows: TGTGCCAGCAGCTCCCGGGGGGGAGGGGAAAAACTGTTTTTT. It is translated as CASSSRGGGEKLFF.

This clonotype was recorded at least ten times. The CDR3 sequence: CASSLFADMNTEAFF. CDR3 coding DNA: TGCGCCAGCAGCTTGTTCGCAGACATGAACACTGAAGCTTTCTTT. The chain recombines TRBV5-1 with TRBJ1-1; D unclear. Germline V gives CDR1 SGHRS, CDR2 YFSETQ. Trimming stripped 1 base from V and 0 bases from J, with 10 bases between. The CDR3 extends over 15 amino acids.

This chain connects TRBV19 to TRBJ2-7, with 8 positions matching TRBD2. CDR1 LNHDA and CDR2 SQIVND come from the germline V gene (reference sequence). The CDR3 spans 17 residues. The trim removed 3 bases at V and 0 bases at J, leaving 10 bases unmatched. CDR3 residues: CASSIGFSGRDSYEQYF. The CDR3 nucleotides are TGTGCCAGTAGTATTGGTTTCTCCGGGAGGGACTCCTACGAGCAGTACTTC.

In its sample, this clonotype was seen many times. The J gene is TRBJ2-1, the V gene TRBV28, with 8 bases fitting TRBD1. J lost 7 bases, V lost 6 bases, and 14 bases had no gene match. The CDR3 consists of 16 residues. Germline CDR1 MDHEN, CDR2 SYDVKM. CDR3 nucleotide sequence: TGTGCCAGCAGCCCATGGGGGACAGGAGGTGGGAATGAGCAGTTCTTC. Protein sequence: CASSPWGTGGGNEQFF.